Below, 22 T cell receptor beta chains from the same sample are listed, as sequenced in a study of blood T cell repertoires in COVID-19. Clones were sequenced by immunoSEQ multiplex PCR, and TCRdb holds only the in-frame ones, with some missing. The profile shows approximately 200,000 clones, 70% to 90% of them singletons. The source material was PBMCs or T cells enriched from blood (not recorded which). The receptors here all came from a man aged 25-40 years who had recovered from COVID-19.

V gene TRBV15 combines with J gene TRBJ2-7; D remains ambiguous. V shed 1 base and J shed 5 bases, with 18 bases lying between them. This CDR3 contains 16 residues. The germline V gene has CDR1 LNHNV and CDR2 YYDKDF (reference sequence). CDR3 loop: CATSRGSIGLLNEQYF. CDR3 DNA: TGTGCCACCAGCAGAGGTTCAATTGGGCTGCTCAACGAGCAGTACTTC.

This rearrangement joins TRBV6-5 to TRBJ2-1; 11 nucleotides align to TRBD2. The CDR3 consists of 16 residues. Germline lookup yields CDR1 MNHEY and CDR2 SVGAGI. With 1 base clipped from V and 4 bases from J, the junction kept 3 bases outside the gene matches. The CDR3 region is CASSYLLAGEYNEQFF. DNA for the CDR3: TGTGCCAGCAGTTACTTACTAGCGGGAGAGTACAATGAGCAGTTCTTC.

The chain couples TRBV19 to TRBJ2-7; possibly TRBD1 for D (5 bases). The CDR3 spans 14 residues. Germline V gives CDR1 LNHDA, CDR2 SQIVND (reference sequence). The V end was cut by 1 base, the J end by 3 bases, with 10 bases between. CDR3 amino acids: CASSIGGPNYEQYF. The CDR3 DNA is TGTGCCAGTAGTATAGGGGGCCCAAACTACGAGCAGTACTTC.

This clone showed up just once. The V call is TRBV7-9, the J call TRBJ1-4, with 7 bases matching TRBD1. Trimming removed 2 bases from V and 7 bases from J; junction bases left unmatched: 4. There are 14 residues in the CDR3. Germline assignment: CDR1 SEHNR and CDR2 FQNEAQ (reference sequence). The CDR3 loop is CASSLQGEGEKLFF. DNA for the CDR3: TGTGCCAGCAGCTTACAGGGGGAAGGTGAAAAACTGTTTTTT.

The chain combines TRBV3-1 (or the pseudogene TRBV3-2) with TRBJ2-3; 7 positions match TRBD2. The CDR3 covers 17 residues. The germline CDR1 and CDR2 sequences are LGHDT and YNNKEL (reference sequence). With V trimmed by 3 bases and J by 2 bases, 11 bases remained unmatched. This CDR3 reads CASSHIHRLADTDTQYF. The DNA for the CDR3 is TGTGCCAGCAGCCATATCCACCGGCTAGCGGACACAGATACGCAGTATTTT.

V gene TRBV11-2 combines with J gene TRBJ2-1; 10 bases agree with TRBD2. V lost 8 bases, J lost 9 bases, and 7 bases stayed unmatched. There are 13 residues in the CDR3. Germline CDR1 and CDR2: SGHAT and FQNNGV. Written as DNA, the CDR3 is TGTGCCAGCCTAGCGGGAGAAAAGGTTGAGCAGTTCTTC. It translates to CASLAGEKVEQFF.

The J gene is TRBJ1-6, the V gene TRBV18; D not resolved. The CDR3 totals 15 residues. With 3 bases removed from V and 0 bases from J, the gap between germline ends came to 6 bases. Germline V lookup: CDR1 KGHSH, CDR2 LQKENI. CDR3 in amino acids: CASSPRVSYNSPLHF. In nucleotides, the CDR3 is TGTGCCAGCTCACCCCGGGTCTCCTATAATTCACCCCTCCACTTT.

The chain links TRBV18 to TRBJ2-2, with D tentatively TRBD2 (5 bases). Germline-derived CDR1 and CDR2 are KGHSH and LQKENI. The CDR3 runs 14 residues. The germline V and J ends were trimmed by 2 bases and 3 bases, with 7 bases remaining between them. CDR3: CASSPAGDTGELFF. The CDR3 DNA reads as TGTGCCAGCTCACCAGCCGGGGACACCGGGGAGCTGTTTTTT. The full variable domain, with the rest looked up from reference TRBV18 and TRBJ2-2, is NAGVMQNPRHLVRRRGQEARLRCSPMKGHSHVYWYRQLPEEGLKFMVYLQKENIIDESGMPKERFSAEFPKEGPSILRIQQVVRGDSAAYFCASSPAGDTGELFFGEGSRLTVL.

The V gene is TRBV28, the J gene TRBJ1-2; 8 bases align to TRBD1. Germline-derived CDR1 and CDR2 are MDHEN and SYDVKM. With V trimmed by 3 bases and J by 0 bases, 0 bases remained unmatched. CDR3 size: 14 residues. CDR3 sequence reads: CASSLGQANYGYTF. The CDR3 DNA sequence: TGTGCCAGCAGTTTGGGACAGGCTAACTATGGCTACACCTTC.

The chain couples TRBV28 to TRBJ2-7; D is perhaps TRBD1 (6 bases). The CDR3 runs 15 residues. Trimming left V 1 base short and J 3 bases short, with 13 bases between. The V gene's germline CDR1 is MDHEN and CDR2 SYDVKM. CDR3 protein: CASSLSPTGYYEQYF. CDR3 in DNA: TGTGCCAGCAGTTTATCGCCAACAGGGTACTACGAGCAGTACTTC.

CDR3 loop: CATKDRGDDGYTF. Here the CDR3 DNA reads TGTGCCACGAAAGACAGGGGGGATGATGGCTACACCTTC. This chain links TRBV10-3 with TRBJ1-2; TRBD1 matches at 9 bases. CDR1 ENHRY and CDR2 SYGVKD come from the germline V gene. The CDR3 runs 13 residues. The trim removed 10 bases at V and 6 bases at J, leaving 9 bases unmatched.

This clone has only a few counts. The J gene is TRBJ1-1, the V gene TRBV29-1; D possibly corresponds to TRBD1 (6 bases). This CDR3 is built from 12 residues. Trimming removed 6 bases at V and 3 bases at J, with 11 bases between. The V gene's germline CDR1 is SQVTM and CDR2 ANQGSEA. Here the CDR3 reads CSVSRGDTEAFF. CDR3 in DNA: TGCAGCGTATCCAGGGGAGACACTGAAGCTTTCTTT.

The gene calls are TRBV6-5 and TRBJ2-3, with D possibly being TRBD2 (6 bases). The CDR3 extends over 15 amino acids. Trimming shortened V by 4 bases and J by 0 bases, and 11 bases separated the two germline ends. The V gene's germline CDR1 is MNHEY and CDR2 SVGAGI. Here the CDR3 DNA reads TGTGCCAGCAGTTTGACTAGTATCAGCACAGATACGCAGTATTTT. It is translated as CASSLTSISTDTQYF.

This chain uses TRBV21-1 with TRBJ1-5. TRBV21-1 is flagged as a pseudogene. The length of the CDR3 is 18 residues. The DNA of the CDR3 is TGTGCCAGCAGCACGCCTAACGGGGAACGGAATAGCAATCAGCCCCAGCATTTT. Its translation: CASSTPNGERNSNQPQHF.

The chain recombines TRBV5-8 with TRBJ2-1, with 7 bases that match TRBD2. V lost 4 bases, J lost 4 bases, and 8 bases stayed unmatched. Germline V CDR1 and CDR2: SGHTS, YDEGEE. The CDR3 runs to 15 residues. CDR3 loop: CASSRGRRGYNEQFF. As DNA, the CDR3 is TGTGCCAGCAGCCGTGGAAGGCGGGGGTACAATGAGCAGTTCTTC.

V usage is TRBV30 and J usage is TRBJ1-6, with 7 bases matching TRBD1. Trimming cost V 1 base and J 3 bases; bases outside gene matches: 6. The CDR3 contains 16 residues. Germline CDR1 and CDR2: GTSNPN and SVGIG (reference sequence). The CDR3 bases are TGTGCCTGGAGTGGCTCAGGGGGATTCTATAATTCACCCCTCCACTTT. Its translation: CAWSGSGGFYNSPLHF.

The V gene is TRBV14, the J gene TRBJ1-2; 8 bases line up with TRBD1. Germline CDR1 and CDR2: SGHDN and FVKESK. J was trimmed by 8 bases and V by 2 bases; bases with no gene match: 10. The CDR3 runs 15 residues. The CDR3 sequence: CASSQSTGQGGGYTF. The CDR3 coding sequence is TGTGCCAGCAGCCAATCAACAGGACAGGGTGGCGGCTACACCTTC.

This clone occurred a few times. The CDR3 sequence: CASSAGSAAGELFF. CDR3 nucleotides: TGTGCCAGCAGCGCCGGATCAGCGGCCGGGGAGCTGTTTTTT. The J gene is TRBJ2-2, the V gene TRBV11-3; D may be TRBD2 (5 bases). CDR1 and CDR2 (germline): SGHNT, YENEEA. The CDR3 covers 14 residues. The V gene lost 5 bases and the J gene lost 6 bases, with 13 bases spanning the gap.

The chain joins TRBV11-2 to TRBJ2-1; TRBD2 agrees at 7 bases. Germline V gives CDR1 SGHAT, CDR2 FQNNGV. This CDR3 region has 14 residues. V was pared by 4 bases and J by 4 bases, with 4 bases of the junction left unmatched. The CDR3 DNA reads as TGTGCCAGCAGCTATGGACTAGGTTACAATGAGCAGTTCTTC. Its protein is CASSYGLGYNEQFF.

This clone was detected only once. The chain combines TRBV28 with TRBJ1-1, with D tentatively TRBD1 (6 bases). The ends were cut back, 10 bases at V and 7 bases at J, with 10 bases in the middle. CDR1 MDHEN and CDR2 SYDVKM come from the germline V gene. The CDR3 totals 10 residues. In DNA, the CDR3 is TGTGCCACCCAAGGGGGTGAAGCTTTCTTT. Residues: CATQGGEAFF. The whole variable domain, filled in from reference TRBV28 and TRBJ1-1, reads DVKVTQSSRYLVKRTGEKVFLECVQDMDHENMFWYRQDPGLGLRLIYFSYDVKMKEKGDIPEGYSVSREKKERFSLILESASTNQTSMYLCATQGGEAFFGQGTRLTVV.

The chain couples TRBV6-5 to TRBJ2-7, with a tentative D call TRBD2 (6 bases). The V gene's germline CDR1 is MNHEY and CDR2 SVGAGI. The CDR3 runs 14 residues. V was pared by 6 bases and J by 0 bases, with 12 bases between. CDR3 sequence (DNA): TGTGCCAGCAGCACCGGGACTCTCTCCTACGAGCAGTACTTC. Its translation: CASSTGTLSYEQYF.

The rearrangement uses TRBV11-3 and TRBJ2-1, with 14 bases aligning to TRBD2. The V gene end was trimmed by 5 bases and the J gene end by 8 bases; junction bases not matched to a gene: 14. Germline loops: CDR1 SGHNT, CDR2 YENEEA. The CDR3 has 18 amino acids. The CDR3 nucleotides are TGTGCCAGCAGCGGGCGCAAGACTAGCGGGGGGGTGGAGGATGAGCAGTTCTTC. Residues: CASSGRKTSGGVEDEQFF.